This record looks at one T cell receptor (beta chain) sequence and its context. The CDR3 loop spans 14 amino acids. V lost 11 bases, J lost 5 bases, and 21 bases lay in between. Germline-derived CDR1 and CDR2 are SNHLY and FYNNEI. The record originates from a study of T cell responses to AZD1222 COVID-19 vaccine. Assay used: immunoSEQ multiplex PCR; TCRdb lists only in-frame clones, some missing. The sample yields around 140,000 clones, roughly 89% seen once. The rearrangement joins TRBV2 to TRBJ1-2; the D is unclear. The sample here was peripheral blood, taken on day 0 of AZD1222 vaccination. This clonotype was obtained from an adult in good health. In DNA, the CDR3 is TGTGCCCCCACGGAGACGGATCCAGGTTATGGCTACACCTTC. This translates into CAPTETDPGYGYTF.